These T cell receptor beta chains were read from a single sample in a study of T cell changes during pregnancy in multiple sclerosis. Sequencing was performed with immunoSEQ multiplex PCR; in TCRdb, only in-frame clones are kept and a portion is missing. The table records approximately 45,000 clones, 80% to 90% of them present only once. The sequencing used CD4+ T cells from peripheral blood mononuclear cells, collected before pregnancy. The receptors were sampled from a female donor with multiple sclerosis, enrolled in a pregnancy study. Both conserved end residues are part of each CDR3. D genes are given only for firm matches. The size field is filled for only some rows; it gives once, few, many or a size class.

TRBJ1-2 few TRBV7-2 . CASSSQGNYGYTF TGTGCCAGCAGCTCGCAGGGCAACTATGGCTACACCTTC
TRBJ1-2 once TRBV6-6 . CASSYPDSQGYTF TGTGCCAGCAGTTACCCGGACAGTCAGGGCTACACCTTC
TRBJ1-2 few TRBV9 . CASSVAGAGDGYTF TGTGCCAGCAGCGTAGCTGGTGCAGGGGACGGCTACACCTTC
TRBJ2-7 . TRBV10-1 . CASSESTQGTQYF TGCGCCAGCAGTGAGTCAACCCAGGGAACGCAGTACTTC
TRBJ1-2 . TRBV5-6 . CASSGTTIRGTNYGYTF TGTGCCAGCAGCGGAACGACGATCAGGGGAACTAATTATGGCTACACCTTC
TRBJ1-2 . TRBV19 . CASSIAWGQGYTF TGTGCCAGTAGTATCGCCTGGGGGCAAGGCTACACCTTC
TRBJ1-5 . TRBV27 . CASSLAQGGGQPQHF TGTGCCAGCAGTTTGGCACAGGGTGGGGGTCAGCCCCAGCATTTT
TRBJ2-5 . TRBV5-1 TRBD2 CASSFGGGTEETQYF TGCGCCAGCAGCTTTGGGGGAGGGACGGAAGAGACCCAGTACTTC
TRBJ1-2 few TRBV18 . CASSPPSWTAGYTF TGTGCCAGCTCGCCCCCTTCTTGGACAGCCGGCTACACCTTC
TRBJ2-2 . TRBV7-9 TRBD2 CASSWREVGTGELFF TGTGCCAGCAGCTGGCGGGAGGTGGGCACCGGGGAGCTGTTTTTT
TRBJ1-1 . TRBV6-1 . CASSEDLTEAFF TGTGCCAGCAGTGAAGATTTAACTGAAGCTTTCTTT